A selection of T cell receptor beta chains follows, all from one sample in a study of blood T cell repertoires in COVID-19. Method: immunoSEQ multiplex PCR; TCRdb's copy keeps in-frame clones and lacks some. The sample includes more than 80,000 clones, roughly 85% seen only once; the top ten take around 20%. What was sequenced was peripheral blood. The receptors were gathered from a woman in her fifties or sixties with COVID-19, enrolled during active disease. Both conserved end residues are trimmed from each CDR3.

TRBV7-9	TRBJ2-7	ASSSRQGAGYEQY
TRBV11-2	TRBJ2-3	ASSLGRGTDTQY
TRBV6-5	TRBJ2-5	ASSYGLGIQETQY
TRBV4-1	TRBJ1-1	ASSQEVRVTEAF
TRBV5-1	TRBJ1-1	ASSLGGVGTEAF
TRBV3-1/TRBV3-2	TRBJ2-3	ASSQGAAGYTDTQY
TRBV18	TRBJ2-2	ASSPLASGDTGELF
TRBV6-1	TRBJ2-3	ASSESWGTGWPDTQY
TRBV18	TRBJ1-3	ASSPSGQTTGNTIY
TRBV2	TRBJ2-2	ASSEVGRGGELF
TRBV9	TRBJ1-1	ASSVEGQLNTEAF
TRBV30	TRBJ1-2	AWSVRQGRVAYGYT
TRBV4-1	TRBJ2-2	ASSQVGTSGGASGELF
TRBV18	TRBJ1-2	ASSPLEQGYYGYT
TRBV5-1	TRBJ2-5	ASSRSTVGETQY
TRBV19	TRBJ2-5	ASSIGHQETQY
TRBV7-9	TRBJ1-2	ASSRDDGYT
TRBV6-6	TRBJ1-4	ASSTPQNEKLF
TRBV25-1	TRBJ2-7	ASSEYYFGEQY
TRBV2	TRBJ2-2	ASKAGGITGELF
TRBV6-2/TRBV6-3	TRBJ2-2	ASSWDTNTGELF
TRBV29-1	TRBJ1-1	SVQNHLISNTEAF
TRBV6-5	TRBJ2-2	ASRDYVNTGELF
TRBV4-1	TRBJ2-5	ASSPVGLGRETQY
TRBV6-5	TRBJ1-2	ASSFDRVLGYT
TRBV7-2	TRBJ2-3	ASSLVGTSLSTDTQY
TRBV5-1	TRBJ2-7	ASSADRAASYEQY
TRBV30	TRBJ1-1	AWVYRSTAF
TRBV9	TRBJ1-2	ASSVGGRGDVGYT
TRBV10-3	TRBJ2-7	AISTDRAYEQY
TRBV6-5	TRBJ2-3	ASSYSSRGSTDTQY
TRBV18	TRBJ1-1	ASSPGQGTEAF
TRBV5-6	TRBJ1-5	ASSLVSNSNQPQH